Presented here are 10 T cell receptor beta chains from one specimen sequenced in a study of beta chain features in type 1 diabetes (dated by TCRdb to the late 2010s). Library prep was done by the immunoSEQ multiplex PCR assay. The entire isolated RNA was reverse transcribed using the High Capacity cDNA Reverse Transcription Kit, and thus expressed TCRB transcripts were sequenced. The source is immuneACCESS, and TCRdb retained only in-frame sequences with V and J called. Part of the clones is not carried over; for the studies checked, unresolved V genes explain less than half of this, and the remainder is unexplained. This sample lists roughly 150,000 clones; around 10% were detected once. The top ten clones comprise approximately 2% of the sample. Specimen: central memory CD4+ T cells from blood. The origin of the receptors is a young man in good health.

This clone showed up many times. The genes are TRBV10-3 and TRBJ2-7, with 8 bases matching TRBD1. The germline V gene encodes CDR1 ENHRY and CDR2 SYGVKD. CDR3 length: 14 amino acids. J gave up 2 bases and V 2 bases, and 2 bases lay outside the gene matches. DNA of the CDR3: TGTGCCATCAGTGAGGGACAGGGCCCCTACGAGCAGTACTTC. Amino acid sequence: CAISEGQGPYEQYF.

This clone has just a few counts. This rearrangement joins TRBV29-1 to TRBJ2-2, with D perhaps assigned TRBD1 or TRBD2 (5 bases each). Germline lookup yields CDR1 SQVTM and CDR2 ANQGSEA. V was clipped by 7 bases and J by 0 bases, with 9 bases between them. This CDR3 spans 13 amino acids. The DNA of the CDR3 is TGCAGCGCTGGGACGGCGAACACCGGGGAGCTGTTTTTT. It yields the protein CSAGTANTGELFF.

This chain connects TRBV15 to TRBJ2-5, with D uncertain. From germline, CDR1 is LNHNV and CDR2 YYDKDF (reference sequence). The V gene lost 0 bases and the J gene lost 4 bases, with 9 bases spanning the gap. This CDR3 contains 14 residues. The DNA of the CDR3 is TGTGCCACCAGCAGAGATGATGGGCTAGAGACCCAGTACTTC. Encoded protein: CATSRDDGLETQYF.

This sequence joins TRBV6-6 and TRBJ1-1; no firm D call. The germline V gene has CDR1 MNHNY and CDR2 SVGAGI (reference sequence). V shed 8 bases and J shed 8 bases, with 3 bases lying between them. The CDR3 spans 8 residues. CDR3 in DNA: TGTGCCAGCCCCGAAGCTTTCTTT. This gives the protein CASPEAFF.

The genes are TRBV28 and TRBJ2-7; D not resolved. The ends were cut back, 5 bases at V and 0 bases at J, with 17 bases in the middle. The germline CDR1 and CDR2 sequences are MDHEN and SYDVKM. The CDR3 runs to 16 residues. CDR3 protein: CASSPRRALNSYEQYF. Written as DNA, the CDR3 is TGTGCCAGCAGTCCTCGAAGGGCCTTAAACTCCTACGAGCAGTACTTC.

The V gene is TRBV7-2, the J gene TRBJ1-2, with D unresolved. This CDR3 has 14 amino acids. CDR1 is SGHTA, CDR2 FQGNSA, per germline. V shed 4 bases and J shed 2 bases, with 11 bases lying between them. The CDR3 spells CASSSVAGNYGYTF. CDR3 in DNA: TGTGCCAGCAGCTCGGTGGCAGGAAACTATGGCTACACCTTC.

V and J are TRBV27 and TRBJ2-7; D unclear. The CDR3 has 14 amino acids. Germline V CDR1 and CDR2: MNHEY, SMNVEV (reference sequence). Trimming shortened V by 5 bases and J by 0 bases, and 11 bases separated the two germline ends. The CDR3 DNA reads TGTGCCAGCAGTGCGCCAGGTAGCTCCTACGAGCAGTACTTC. It specifies CASSAPGSSYEQYF.

The V and J genes are TRBV7-3 and TRBJ2-5; perhaps TRBD1 as D (5 bases). Per the germline V gene, CDR1 is SGHTA and CDR2 is FQGTGA. CDR3 length: 16 amino acids. V was clipped by 0 bases and J by 5 bases, with 16 bases between them. CDR3 sequence reads: CASSLTAGIAGETQYF. CDR3 nucleotide sequence: TGTGCCAGCAGCTTAACCGCTGGGATAGCAGGGGAGACCCAGTACTTC.

This clone has a handful of counts. The chain has TRBV15 and TRBJ2-7; no firm D call. CDR3 length: 14 residues. The germline CDR1 and CDR2 sequences are LNHNV and YYDKDF (reference sequence). V shed 5 bases and J shed 0 bases, with 11 bases lying between them. This CDR3 is CATSLTLSSYEQYF. In DNA, the CDR3 is TGTGCCACCAGCTTGACCCTGAGCTCCTACGAGCAGTACTTC.

The V and J genes are TRBV20-1 and TRBJ2-2, with a weak D call TRBD2 (5 bases). The CDR3 consists of 10 residues. Trimming removed 3 bases at V and 10 bases at J, with 6 bases between. CDR1 DFQATT and CDR2 SNEGSKA come from the germline V gene (reference sequence). The CDR3 sequence is CSARGEELFF. The DNA of the CDR3 is TGCAGTGCTAGGGGAGAGGAGCTGTTTTTT.